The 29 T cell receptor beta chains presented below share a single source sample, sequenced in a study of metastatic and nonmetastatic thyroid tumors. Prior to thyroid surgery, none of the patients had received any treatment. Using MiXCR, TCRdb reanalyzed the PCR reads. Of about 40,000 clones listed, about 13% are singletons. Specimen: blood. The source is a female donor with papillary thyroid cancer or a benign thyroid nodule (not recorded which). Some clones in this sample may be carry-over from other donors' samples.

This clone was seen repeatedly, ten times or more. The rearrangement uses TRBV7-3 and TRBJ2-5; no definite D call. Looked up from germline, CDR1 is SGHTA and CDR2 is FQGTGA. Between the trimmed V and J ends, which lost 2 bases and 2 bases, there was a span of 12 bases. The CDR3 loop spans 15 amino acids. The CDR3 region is CASSLGAGKQETQYF. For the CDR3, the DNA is TGTGCCAGCAGCTTAGGAGCCGGTAAACAAGAGACCCAGTACTTC.

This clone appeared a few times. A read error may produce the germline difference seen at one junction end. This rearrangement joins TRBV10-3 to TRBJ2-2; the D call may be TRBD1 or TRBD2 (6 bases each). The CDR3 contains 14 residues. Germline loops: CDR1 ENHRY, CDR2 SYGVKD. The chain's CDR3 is CAIGKRGTYGEPFF. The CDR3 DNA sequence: TGTGCCATCGGCAAGAGGGGGACTTACGGGGAGCCGTTTTTT.

The CDR3: CASSLTGTGPVYEQYF. The CDR3, as DNA: TGTGCCAGCAGCTTAACGGGGACAGGACCCGTATACGAGCAGTACTTC. The gene calls are TRBV11-1 and TRBJ2-7; TRBD1 agrees at 8 bases. The CDR3 is 16 residues long. Trimming removed 2 bases from V and 4 bases from J; junction bases left unmatched: 10. CDR1 SGHAT and CDR2 FQDESV come from the germline V gene (reference sequence).

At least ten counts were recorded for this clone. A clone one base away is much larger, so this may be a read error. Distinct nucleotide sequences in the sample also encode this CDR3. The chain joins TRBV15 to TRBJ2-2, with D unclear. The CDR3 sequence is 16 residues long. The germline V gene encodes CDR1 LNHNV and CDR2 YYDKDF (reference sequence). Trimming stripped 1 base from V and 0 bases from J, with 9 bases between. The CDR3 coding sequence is TGTGCCACCAGCAGAGTGACGGCCGCGAACACCGGGGAGCTGTTTTTT. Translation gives CATSRVTAANTGELFF.

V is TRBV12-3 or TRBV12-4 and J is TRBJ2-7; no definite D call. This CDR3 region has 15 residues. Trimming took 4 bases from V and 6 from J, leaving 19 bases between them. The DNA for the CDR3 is TGTGCCAGCAGTTCGTGGGTATATCCCACCTGCGAGCAGTACTTC. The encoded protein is CASSSWVYPTCEQYF.

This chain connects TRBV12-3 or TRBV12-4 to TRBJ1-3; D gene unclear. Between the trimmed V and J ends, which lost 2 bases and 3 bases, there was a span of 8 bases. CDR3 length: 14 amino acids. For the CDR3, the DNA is TGTGCCAGCAGTTTAAGAACAGTTGGAAACACCATATATTTT. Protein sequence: CASSLRTVGNTIYF.

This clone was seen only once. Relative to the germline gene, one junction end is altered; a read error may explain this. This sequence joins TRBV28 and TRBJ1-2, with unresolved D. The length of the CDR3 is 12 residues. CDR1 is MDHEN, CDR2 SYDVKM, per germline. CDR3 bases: TGTGCCAGCAGTTTAGTCCCATATGGCTACAACTTC. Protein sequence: CASSLVPYGYNF.

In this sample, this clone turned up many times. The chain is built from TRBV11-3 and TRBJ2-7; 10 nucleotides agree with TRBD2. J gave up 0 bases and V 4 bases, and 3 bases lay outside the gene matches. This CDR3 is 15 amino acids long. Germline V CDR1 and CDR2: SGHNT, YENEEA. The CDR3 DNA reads TGTGCCAGCAGCTCTTGGACTAGCGGCTCCTACGAGCAGTACTTC. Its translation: CASSSWTSGSYEQYF. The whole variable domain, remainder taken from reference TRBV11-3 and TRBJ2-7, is EAGVVQSPRYKIIEKKQPVAFWCNPISGHNTLYWYLQNLGQGPELLIRYENEEAVDDSQLPKDRFSAERLKGVDSTLKIQPAELGDSAVYLCASSSWTSGSYEQYFGPGTRLTVT.

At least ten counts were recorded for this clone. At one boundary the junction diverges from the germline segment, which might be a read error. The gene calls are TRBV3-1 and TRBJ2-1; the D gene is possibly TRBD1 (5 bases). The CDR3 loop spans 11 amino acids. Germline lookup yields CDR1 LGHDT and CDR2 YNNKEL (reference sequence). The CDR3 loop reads CANSHRGEQFF. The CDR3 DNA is TGTGCCAACAGCCATAGGGGTGAGCAGTTCTTC.

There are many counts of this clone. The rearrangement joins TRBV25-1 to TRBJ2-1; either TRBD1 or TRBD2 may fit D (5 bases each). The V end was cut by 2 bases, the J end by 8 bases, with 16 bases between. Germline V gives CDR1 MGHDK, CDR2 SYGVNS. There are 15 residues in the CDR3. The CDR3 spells CASSEAGGRIDEQFF. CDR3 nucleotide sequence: TGTGCCAGCAGTGAAGCTGGGGGAAGGATAGATGAGCAGTTCTTC.

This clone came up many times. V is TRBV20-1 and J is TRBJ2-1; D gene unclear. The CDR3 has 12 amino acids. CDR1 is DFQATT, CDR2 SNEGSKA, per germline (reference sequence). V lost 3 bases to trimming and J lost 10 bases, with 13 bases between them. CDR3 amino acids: CSASRSDEEQFF. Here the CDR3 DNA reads TGCAGTGCTAGTAGGTCAGATGAAGAGCAGTTCTTC.

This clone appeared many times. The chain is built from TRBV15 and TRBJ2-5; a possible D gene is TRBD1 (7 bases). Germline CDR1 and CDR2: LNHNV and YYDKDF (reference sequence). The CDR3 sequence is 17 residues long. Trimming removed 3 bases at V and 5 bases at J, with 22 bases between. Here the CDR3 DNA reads TGTGCCACCAGCAGCCCCACAGGGGTTAGAGGGAGGGAGACCCAGTACTTC. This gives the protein CATSSPTGVRGRETQYF.

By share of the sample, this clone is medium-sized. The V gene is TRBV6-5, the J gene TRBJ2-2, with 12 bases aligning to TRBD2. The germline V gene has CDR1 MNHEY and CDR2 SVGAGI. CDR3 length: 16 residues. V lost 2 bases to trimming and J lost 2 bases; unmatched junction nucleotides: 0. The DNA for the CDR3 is TGTGCCAGCAGTTACGGACTAGCGGGAAACACCGGGGAGCTGTTTTTT. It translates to CASSYGLAGNTGELFF.

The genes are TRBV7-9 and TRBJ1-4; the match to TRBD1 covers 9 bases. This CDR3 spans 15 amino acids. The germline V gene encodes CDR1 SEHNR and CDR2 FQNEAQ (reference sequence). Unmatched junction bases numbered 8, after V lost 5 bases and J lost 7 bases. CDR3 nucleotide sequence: TGTGCCAGCAGCCAGGGACAGGGTAGTATTGAAAAACTGTTTTTT. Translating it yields CASSQGQGSIEKLFF.

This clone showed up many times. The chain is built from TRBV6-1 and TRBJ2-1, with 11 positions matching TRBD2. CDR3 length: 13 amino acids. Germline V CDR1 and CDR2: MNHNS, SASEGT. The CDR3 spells CTSLAGGGNEQFF. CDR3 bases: TGTACATCCCTAGCGGGAGGTGGAAATGAGCAGTTCTTC.

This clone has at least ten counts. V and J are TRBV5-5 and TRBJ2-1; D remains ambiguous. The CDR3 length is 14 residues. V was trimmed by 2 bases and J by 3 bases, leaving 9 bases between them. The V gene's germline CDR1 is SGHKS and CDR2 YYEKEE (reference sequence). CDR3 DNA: TGTGCCAGCAGCTTTGATTACATCTACAATGAGCAGTTCTTC. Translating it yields CASSFDYIYNEQFF.

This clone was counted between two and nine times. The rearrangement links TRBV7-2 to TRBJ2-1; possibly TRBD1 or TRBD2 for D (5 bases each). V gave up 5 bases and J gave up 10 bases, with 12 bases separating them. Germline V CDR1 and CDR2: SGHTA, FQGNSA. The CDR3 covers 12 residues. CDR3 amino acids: CASSHGTGEQFF. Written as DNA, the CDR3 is TGTGCCAGCAGCCATGGGACGGGGGAGCAGTTCTTC.

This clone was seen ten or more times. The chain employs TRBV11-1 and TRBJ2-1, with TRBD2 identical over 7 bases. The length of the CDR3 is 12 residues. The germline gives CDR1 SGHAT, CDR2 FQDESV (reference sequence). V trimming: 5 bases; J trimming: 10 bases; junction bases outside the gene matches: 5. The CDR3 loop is CASSRTRVEQFF. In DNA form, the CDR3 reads TGTGCCAGCAGCCGGACTAGAGTCGAGCAGTTCTTC.

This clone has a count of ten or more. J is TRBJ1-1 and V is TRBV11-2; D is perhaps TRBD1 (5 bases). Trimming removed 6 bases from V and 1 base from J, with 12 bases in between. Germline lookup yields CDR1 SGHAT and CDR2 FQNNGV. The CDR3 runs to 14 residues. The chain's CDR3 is CASSTGDENTEAFF. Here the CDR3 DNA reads TGTGCCAGCAGTACGGGGGACGAGAACACTGAAGCTTTCTTT.

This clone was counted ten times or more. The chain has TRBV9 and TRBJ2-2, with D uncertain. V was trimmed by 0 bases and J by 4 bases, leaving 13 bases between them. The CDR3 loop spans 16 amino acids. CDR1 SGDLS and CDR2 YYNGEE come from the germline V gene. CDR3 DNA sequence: TGTGCCAGCAGCGTAGGGCAGTTACCGAGCACCGGGGAGCTGTTTTTT. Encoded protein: CASSVGQLPSTGELFF. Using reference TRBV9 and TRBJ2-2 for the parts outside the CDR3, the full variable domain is DSGVTQTPKHLITATGQRVTLRCSPRSGDLSVYWYQQSLDQGLQFLIQYYNGEERAKGNILERFSAQQFPDLHSELNLSSLELGDSALYFCASSVGQLPSTGELFFGEGSRLTVL.

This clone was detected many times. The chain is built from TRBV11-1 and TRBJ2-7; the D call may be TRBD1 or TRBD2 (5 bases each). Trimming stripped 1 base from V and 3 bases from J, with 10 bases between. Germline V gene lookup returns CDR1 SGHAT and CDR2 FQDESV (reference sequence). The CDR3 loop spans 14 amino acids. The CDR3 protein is CASSLGQGVYEQYF. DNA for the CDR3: TGTGCCAGCAGCTTAGGGCAGGGAGTCTACGAGCAGTACTTC.

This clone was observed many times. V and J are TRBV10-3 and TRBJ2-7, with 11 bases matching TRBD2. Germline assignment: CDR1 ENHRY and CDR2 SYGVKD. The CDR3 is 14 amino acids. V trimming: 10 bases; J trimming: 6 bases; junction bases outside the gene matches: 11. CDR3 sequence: CASRSGRASSEQYF. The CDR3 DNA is TGTGCCAGCCGTAGCGGGAGGGCCAGTTCCGAGCAGTACTTC.

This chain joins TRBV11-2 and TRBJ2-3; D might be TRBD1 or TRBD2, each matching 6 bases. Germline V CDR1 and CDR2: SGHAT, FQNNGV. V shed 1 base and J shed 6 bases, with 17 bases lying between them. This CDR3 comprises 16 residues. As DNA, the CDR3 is TGTGCCAGCAGCTTAGTAATGGAATGGGGGGCGGATACGCAGTATTTT. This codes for CASSLVMEWGADTQYF.

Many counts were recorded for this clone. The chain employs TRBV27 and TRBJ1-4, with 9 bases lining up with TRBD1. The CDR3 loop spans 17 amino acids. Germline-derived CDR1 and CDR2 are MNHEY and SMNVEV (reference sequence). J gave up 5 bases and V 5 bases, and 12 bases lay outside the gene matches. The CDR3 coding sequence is TGTGCCAGCAGTCCGATCCACGACGGGACAGGGAATGAAAAACTGTTTTTT. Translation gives CASSPIHDGTGNEKLFF.

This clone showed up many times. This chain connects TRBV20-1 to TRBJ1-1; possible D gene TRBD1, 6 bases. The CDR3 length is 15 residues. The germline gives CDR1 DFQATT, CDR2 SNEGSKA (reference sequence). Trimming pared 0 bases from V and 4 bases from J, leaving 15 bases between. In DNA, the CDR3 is TGCAGTGCTAGAGAAGCAGGGGTAGGTGGCACTGAAGCTTTCTTT. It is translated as CSAREAGVGGTEAFF.

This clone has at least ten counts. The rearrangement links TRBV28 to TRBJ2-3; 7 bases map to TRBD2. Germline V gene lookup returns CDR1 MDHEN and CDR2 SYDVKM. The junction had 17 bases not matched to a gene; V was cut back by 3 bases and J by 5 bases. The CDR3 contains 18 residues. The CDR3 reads CASSFRLADPEGLDTQYF. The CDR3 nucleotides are TGTGCCAGCAGTTTTAGGCTAGCGGACCCGGAGGGCCTAGATACGCAGTATTTT. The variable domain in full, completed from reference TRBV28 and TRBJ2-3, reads DVKVTQSSRYLVKRTGEKVFLECVQDMDHENMFWYRQDPGLGLRLIYFSYDVKMKEKGDIPEGYSVSREKKERFSLILESASTNQTSMYLCASSFRLADPEGLDTQYFGPGTRLTVL.

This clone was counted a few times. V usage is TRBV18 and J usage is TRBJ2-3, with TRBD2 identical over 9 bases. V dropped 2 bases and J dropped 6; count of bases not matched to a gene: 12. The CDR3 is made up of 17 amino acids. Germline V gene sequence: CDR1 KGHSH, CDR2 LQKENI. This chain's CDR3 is CASSPDSSGSHADTQYF. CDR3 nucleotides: TGTGCCAGCTCACCAGACAGTAGCGGGAGTCATGCGGATACGCAGTATTTT.

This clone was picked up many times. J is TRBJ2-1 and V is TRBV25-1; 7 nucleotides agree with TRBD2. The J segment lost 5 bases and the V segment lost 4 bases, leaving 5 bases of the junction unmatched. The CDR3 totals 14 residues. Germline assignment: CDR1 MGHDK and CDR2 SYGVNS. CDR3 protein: CASSVAGAHNEQFF. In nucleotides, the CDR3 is TGTGCCAGCAGTGTTGCGGGAGCACACAATGAGCAGTTCTTC.

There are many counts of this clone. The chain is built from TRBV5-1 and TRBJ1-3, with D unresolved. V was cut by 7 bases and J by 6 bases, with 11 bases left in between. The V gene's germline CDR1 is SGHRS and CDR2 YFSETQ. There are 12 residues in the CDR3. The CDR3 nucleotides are TGCGCCAGCTCCGGAGGCGAAAACACCATATATTTT. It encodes CASSGGENTIYF.